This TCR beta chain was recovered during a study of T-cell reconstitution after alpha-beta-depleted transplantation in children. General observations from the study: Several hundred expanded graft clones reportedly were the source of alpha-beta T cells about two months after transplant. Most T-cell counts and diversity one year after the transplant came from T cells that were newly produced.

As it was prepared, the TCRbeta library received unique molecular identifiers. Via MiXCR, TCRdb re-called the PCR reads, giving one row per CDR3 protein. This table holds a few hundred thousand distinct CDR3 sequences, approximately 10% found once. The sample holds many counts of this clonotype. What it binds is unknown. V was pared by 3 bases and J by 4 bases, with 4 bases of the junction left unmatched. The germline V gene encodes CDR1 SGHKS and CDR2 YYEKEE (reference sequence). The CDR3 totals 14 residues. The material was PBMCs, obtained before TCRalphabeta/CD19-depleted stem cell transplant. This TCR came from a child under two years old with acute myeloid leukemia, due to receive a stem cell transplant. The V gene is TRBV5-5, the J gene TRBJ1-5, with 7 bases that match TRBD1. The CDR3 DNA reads TGTGCCAGCAGCTACGACAGGGCGAATCAGCCCCAGCATTTT. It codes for CASSYDRANQPQHF. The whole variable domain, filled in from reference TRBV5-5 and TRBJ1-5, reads DAGVTQSPTHLIKTRGQQVTLRCSPISGHKSVSWYQQVLGQGPQFIFQYYEKEERGRGNFPDRFSARQFPNYSSELNVNALLLGDSALYLCASSYDRANQPQHFGDGTRLSIL.